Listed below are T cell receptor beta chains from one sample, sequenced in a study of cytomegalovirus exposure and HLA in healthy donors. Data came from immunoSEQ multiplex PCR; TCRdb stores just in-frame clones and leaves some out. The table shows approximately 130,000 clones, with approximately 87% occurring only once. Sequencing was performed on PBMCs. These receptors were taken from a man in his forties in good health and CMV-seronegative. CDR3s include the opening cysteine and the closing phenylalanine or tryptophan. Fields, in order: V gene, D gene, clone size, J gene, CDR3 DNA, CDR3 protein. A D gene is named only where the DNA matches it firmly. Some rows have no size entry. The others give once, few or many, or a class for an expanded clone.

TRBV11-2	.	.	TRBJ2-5	TGTGCCAGCAGCTTAGCCCCCGGGAGGACCCAGTACTTC	CASSLAPGRTQYF
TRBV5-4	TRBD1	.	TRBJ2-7	TGTGCCAGCAGCTTGGGAGGGGGCAGGACCTACGAGCAGTACTTC	CASSLGGGRTYEQYF
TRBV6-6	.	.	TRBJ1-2	TGTGCCAGCGCTTTTTCCGGAGCTAACCCCCGTGGCTACACCTTC	CASAFSGANPRGYTF
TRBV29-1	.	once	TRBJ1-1	TGCAGCGTTCAAGGGGCAGGGTTCACTGAAGCTTTCTTT	CSVQGAGFTEAFF
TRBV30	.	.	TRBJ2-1	TGTGCCTGGAGTGTGAAACGGGGTTACAATGAGCAGTTCTTC	CAWSVKRGYNEQFF
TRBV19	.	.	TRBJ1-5	TGTGCTAGTCGGGGGTGGGAATACAATCAGCCCCAGCATTTT	CASRGWEYNQPQHF
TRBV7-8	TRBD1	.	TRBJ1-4	TGTGCCAGCAGCTTAGGCCTCCCGGGACAGAATGAAAAACTGTTTTTT	CASSLGLPGQNEKLFF
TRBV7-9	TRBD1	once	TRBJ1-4	TGTGCCAGCAGCGCGGGACAGGATAATGAAAAACTGTTTTTT	CASSAGQDNEKLFF
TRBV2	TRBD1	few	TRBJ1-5	TGTGCCAGCAGTGAAAGTACAGGGGGGCAGCCCCAGCATTTT	CASSESTGGQPQHF
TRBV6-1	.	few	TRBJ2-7	TGTGCCAGCAGTGAAATTGGCGGGCCGGACGAGCAGTACTTC	CASSEIGGPDEQYF
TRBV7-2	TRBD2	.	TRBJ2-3	TGTGCCAGCAGCTTCCGCGAGTCTAGCGGGGCCTACCTAACGGATACGCAGTATTTT	CASSFRESSGAYLTDTQYF
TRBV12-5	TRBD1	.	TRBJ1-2	TGTGCTAGTGGTTTGGGCCTTCCCTGGGACAGGGGTTGTGGCTACACCTTC	CASGLGLPWDRGCGYTF
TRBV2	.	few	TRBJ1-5	TGTGCCAGCAAGGAGGGGATTAGCAATCAGCCCCAGCATTTT	CASKEGISNQPQHF
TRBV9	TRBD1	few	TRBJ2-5	TGTGCCAGCAGCGCCTCTGGACAGGTTATGAGGACCCAGTACTTC	CASSASGQVMRTQYF
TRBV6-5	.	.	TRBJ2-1	TGTGCCAGCAGTTACGGAACAGCCAATGAGCAGTTCTTC	CASSYGTANEQFF
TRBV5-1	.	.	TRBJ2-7	TGCGCCAGCAGCTTGGAAGGGGGCGAGCAGTACTTC	CASSLEGGEQYF
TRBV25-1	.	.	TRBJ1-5	TGTGCCAGCAGTGAAGCCGGCCCGAGGCAGCCCCAGCATTTT	CASSEAGPRQPQHF
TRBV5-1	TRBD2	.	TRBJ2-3	TGCGCCAGCAGCTCACAGAGACTAGCGGGGAATACGCAGTATTTT	CASSSQRLAGNTQYF
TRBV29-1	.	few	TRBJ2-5	TGCAGCGTTGTACAAGAGACCCAGTACTTC	CSVVQETQYF
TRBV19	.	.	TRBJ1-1	TGTGCCAGTAGTATTCAGGGCATGAACACTGAAGCTTTCTTT	CASSIQGMNTEAFF
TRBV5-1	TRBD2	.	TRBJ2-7	TGCGCCAGCAGCTTGGGGACTAGCGGCTACGAGCAGTACTTC	CASSLGTSGYEQYF
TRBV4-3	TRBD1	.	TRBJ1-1	TGCGCCAGCAGCCCAGACAGGGGACTGAACACTGAAGCTTTCTTT	CASSPDRGLNTEAFF
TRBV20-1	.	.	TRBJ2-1	TGCAGTGCTAGAGTATCCGATGAGCAGTTCTTC	CSARVSDEQFF
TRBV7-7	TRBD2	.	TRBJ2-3	TGTGCTAGCAGCTTAGCCCCCGGGACTAGCGGCACAGATACGCAGTATTTT	CASSLAPGTSGTDTQYF
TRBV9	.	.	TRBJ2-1	TGTGCCAGCAGCGTAACCGACAGTTTCCAGTTCTTC	CASSVTDSFQFF
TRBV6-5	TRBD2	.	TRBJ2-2	TGTGCCAGCAGTTTCCAGCGGGGGGGCCCCACCGGGGAGCTGTTTTTT	CASSFQRGGPTGELFF
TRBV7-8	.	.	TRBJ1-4	TGTGCCAGCAGCTACGCGGGTGCAACTAATGAAAAACTGTTTTTT	CASSYAGATNEKLFF
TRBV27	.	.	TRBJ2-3	TGTGCCAGCGGGGGGGGGCGAGGAGATACGCAGTATTTT	CASGGGRGDTQYF
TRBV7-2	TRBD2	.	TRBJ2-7	TGTGCCAGCAGCTTAGGGCTAGCGGGGGGCCCCTACGAGCAGTACTTC	CASSLGLAGGPYEQYF